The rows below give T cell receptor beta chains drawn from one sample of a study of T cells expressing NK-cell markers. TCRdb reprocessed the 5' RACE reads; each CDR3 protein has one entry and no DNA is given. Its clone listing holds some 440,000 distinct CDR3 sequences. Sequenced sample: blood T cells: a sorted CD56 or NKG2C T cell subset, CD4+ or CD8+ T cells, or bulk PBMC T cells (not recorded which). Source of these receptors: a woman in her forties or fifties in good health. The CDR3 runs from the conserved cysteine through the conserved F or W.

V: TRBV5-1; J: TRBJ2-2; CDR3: CASSPLSSHTGELFF
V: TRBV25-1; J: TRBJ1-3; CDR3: CASSEYAAGNTIYF
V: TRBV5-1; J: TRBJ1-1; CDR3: CASSGGGTEAFF
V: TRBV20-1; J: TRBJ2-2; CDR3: CSAKRLGNTGELFF
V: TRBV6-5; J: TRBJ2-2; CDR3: CASSPASGSTGELFF
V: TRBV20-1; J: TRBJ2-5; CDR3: CSVPGRSSGEETQYF
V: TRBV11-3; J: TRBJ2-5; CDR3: CASSLEALWREGTQETQYF
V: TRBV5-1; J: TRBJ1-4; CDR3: CASSGNGVREKLFF
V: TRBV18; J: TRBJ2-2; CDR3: CASSPLKDTDTGELFF
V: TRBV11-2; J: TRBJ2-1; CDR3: CASSTRADRRWDEQFF
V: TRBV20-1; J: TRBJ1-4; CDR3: CSARIPRDSSREKLFF
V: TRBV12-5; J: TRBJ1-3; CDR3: CASGPPQGRAYF
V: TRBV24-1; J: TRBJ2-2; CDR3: CATGENTGELFF
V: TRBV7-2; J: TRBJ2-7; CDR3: CASSTQRVSYEQYF
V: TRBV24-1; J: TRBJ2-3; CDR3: CATSGLRFTDTQYF
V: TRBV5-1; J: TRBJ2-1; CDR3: CASGPSSGKWNEQFF
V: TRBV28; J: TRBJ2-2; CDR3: CASSPGRGTTGELFF
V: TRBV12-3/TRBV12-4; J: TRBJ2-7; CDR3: CASSFVAGRDYEQYF
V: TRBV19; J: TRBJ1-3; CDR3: CASSGGTGRSGNTIYF
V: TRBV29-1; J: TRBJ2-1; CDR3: CSVTPSTGMVNEQFF
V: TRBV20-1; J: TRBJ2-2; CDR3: CSAGLGLGRGGELFF
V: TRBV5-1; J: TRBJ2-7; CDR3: CASSVGLGLASYEQYF
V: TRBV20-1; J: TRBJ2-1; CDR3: CSVFLQSSYNEQFF
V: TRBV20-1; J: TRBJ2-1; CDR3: CSASGERSSYNEQFF
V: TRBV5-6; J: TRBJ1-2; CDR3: CASSLDRGGGYTF
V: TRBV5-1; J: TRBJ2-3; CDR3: CASSLESGRGRGDTQYF
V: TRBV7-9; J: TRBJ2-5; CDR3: CASSAGGGTQETQYF
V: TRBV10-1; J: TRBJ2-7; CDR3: CASSEYGQGSSYEQYF
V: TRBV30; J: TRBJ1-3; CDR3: CAWKAGPGNTIYF
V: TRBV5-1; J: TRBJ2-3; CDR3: CASSLIGTSSGTDTQYF
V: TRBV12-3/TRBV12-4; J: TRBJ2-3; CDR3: CASSSTGGITSTDTQYF
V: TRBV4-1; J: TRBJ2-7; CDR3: CASSQDLGSVASSRSQYF
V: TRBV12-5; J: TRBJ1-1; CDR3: CASGLSPGVEAFF
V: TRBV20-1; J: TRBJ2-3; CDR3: CSATITTGGTTDTQYF
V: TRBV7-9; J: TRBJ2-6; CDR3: CASSLFSTSGANVLTF
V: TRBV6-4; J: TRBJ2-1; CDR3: CASSEASGNYNEQFF
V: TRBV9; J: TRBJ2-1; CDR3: CASSVAVEGEQFF
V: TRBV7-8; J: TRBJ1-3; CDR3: CASSQNQGSGNTIYF
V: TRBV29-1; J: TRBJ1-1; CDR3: CSVAPGGEIAEAFF
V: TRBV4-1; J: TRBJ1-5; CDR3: CASSQELVTVNQPQHF